Following are 30 T cell receptor beta chains from one sample sequenced in a study of blood T cells in healthy people across ages. A second PCR, run for roughly 7 to 12 cycles, used a sample-barcoded 5' primer plus a J-beta primer mix. One entry per CDR3 protein, called by TCRdb with MiXCR from the 5' RACE reads. The data hold approximately 1,700,000 distinct CDR3 sequences, with about 39% observed a single time. Sequencing input: blood. The origin of the receptors is a human donor in good health.

This rearrangement joins TRBV12-3 or TRBV12-4 to TRBJ1-1; TRBD1 matches at 9 bases. This CDR3 comprises 17 residues. V was clipped by 6 bases and J by 4 bases; unmatched bases: 15. The chain's CDR3 is CASSWAGGQGAGTEAFF. In DNA form, the CDR3 reads TGTGCCAGCAGCTGGGCTGGGGGACAGGGAGCCGGCACTGAAGCTTTCTTT.

The CDR3: CASSEYGLWTQYF. In DNA form, the CDR3 reads TGTGCCAGCAGTGAATACGGATTGTGGACCCAGTACTTC. The rearrangement uses TRBV25-1 and TRBJ2-5; D gene uncertain. The ends were cut back, 0 bases at V and 7 bases at J, with 9 bases in the middle. Germline V lookup: CDR1 MGHDK, CDR2 SYGVNS. CDR3 length equals 13 residues.

To note about this clonotype: This clone may be a read error of a much larger clone one base away. The chain joins TRBV4-1 to TRBJ2-1; D is perhaps TRBD1 (6 bases). The CDR3 length is 14 residues. The V gene's germline CDR1 is MGHRA and CDR2 YSYEKL. Written as DNA, the CDR3 is TGCGTCAGCAGCCCACGGACAGACTACAATGAGCAGTTCTTC. Translating it yields CVSSPRTDYNEQFF.

Comment on this clonotype: Its ends do not fully match the called genes, so a read error is possible. DNA for the CDR3: TGTGCCACCAGCGGGGACAGGGGGAGCACGGATACGCAGTATTTT. Its protein is CATSGDRGSTDTQYF. J is TRBJ2-3 and V is TRBV15; the match to TRBD1 covers 11 bases. Germline loops: CDR1 LNHNV, CDR2 YYDKDF (reference sequence). The CDR3 spans 15 residues.

This clonotype was detected a few times. A read error may explain this, as a much larger clone is one base away. The chain has TRBV27 and TRBJ2-7, with D tentatively TRBD1 (6 bases). Germline CDR1 MNHEY, CDR2 SMNVEV (reference sequence). Trimming left V 0 bases short and J 7 bases short, with 16 bases between. CDR3 length: 15 residues. The CDR3, as DNA: TGTGCCAGCAGTTTATCAGCAGGGGTGATGGATGAGCAGTACTTC. Its protein product is CASSLSAGVMDEQYF.

This clonotype was detected a few times. This sequence joins TRBV11-2 and TRBJ2-5, with a weak D call TRBD2 (5 bases). Germline loops: CDR1 SGHAT, CDR2 FQNNGV. CDR3 length: 15 amino acids. The V end lost 3 bases, the J end lost 6 bases, and 17 bases lay between the germline ends. The CDR3 here is CASSFTLAVSQTQYF. The CDR3 region has the DNA TGTGCCAGCAGCTTTACGCTAGCAGTCTCTCAGACCCAGTACTTC.

As to this clonotype: This may be a read error, as it is one base from a much larger clone. The chain uses TRBV6-6 and TRBJ2-1; TRBD1 agrees at 7 bases. The closer fit of TRBJ2-7 to the DNA end suggests the J call may be wrong. The CDR3 length is 12 residues. From germline, CDR1 is MNHNY and CDR2 SVGAGI (reference sequence). CDR3 in amino acids: CVSSYSTGEQYF. In DNA form, the CDR3 reads TGTGTCAGCAGTTACTCGACAGGGGAGCAGTACTTC.

This clonotype showed up just once. At one of its ends the junction is not consistent with the germline gene, which may arise from a read error. The genes are TRBV9 and TRBJ2-3, with TRBD2 matching over 11 bases. This CDR3 has 15 residues. The germline CDR1 and CDR2 sequences are SGDLS and YYNGEE. The CDR3 region is CASGPLLAGVDTRYF. CDR3 bases: TGTGCCAGCGGCCCTTTACTAGCGGGGGTAGATACGCGGTATTTT.

This clonotype was detected many times. The chain recombines TRBV7-2 with TRBJ2-7; D is undetermined. Germline V gene lookup returns CDR1 SGHTA and CDR2 FQGNSA. V was cut by 1 base and J by 0 bases, with 7 bases left in between. The CDR3 has 14 amino acids. The CDR3 reads CASSLEVVSYEQYF. DNA of the CDR3: TGTGCCAGCAGCTTAGAGGTAGTCTCCTACGAGCAGTACTTC.

Turning to this clonotype: One end of the junction varies from germline; a read error may be responsible. V gene TRBV7-2 combines with J gene TRBJ1-2; the D is unclear. Germline V CDR1 and CDR2: SGHTA, FQGNSA. The CDR3 totals 13 residues. The CDR3 DNA is TGTGCCAGCAGCTTATCCGGGAGCTATGACTACACCTTC. Translated, it gives CASSLSGSYDYTF.

The gene calls are TRBV29-1 and TRBJ1-5, with D hard to call. From germline, CDR1 is SQVTM and CDR2 ANQGSEA. The CDR3 consists of 13 residues. V shed 7 bases and J shed 2 bases, with 12 bases lying between them. The CDR3 DNA is TGCAGCGCGGGAGGATCTGGCAATCAGCCCCAGCATTTT. As protein: CSAGGSGNQPQHF.

The chain links TRBV6-6 to TRBJ2-1; D possibly uses TRBD1 or TRBD2 (7 bases each). Germline-derived CDR1 and CDR2 are MNHNY and SVGAGI (reference sequence). This CDR3 comprises 17 residues. Trimming cost V 7 bases and J 0 bases, with 19 bases left between them. CDR3 amino acids: CASTRGGGGSSYNEQFF. CDR3 nucleotides: TGTGCCAGCACCAGAGGGGGCGGGGGTAGCTCCTACAATGAGCAGTTCTTC.

J is TRBJ2-3 and V is TRBV5-4; D is perhaps TRBD1 (5 bases). The CDR3 totals 13 residues. Germline lookup yields CDR1 SGHNT and CDR2 YYREEE (reference sequence). V lost 4 bases to trimming and J lost 4 bases, with 10 bases between them. CDR3 DNA: TGTGCCAGCAGCACACAGGATTCAGATACGCAGTATTTT. Translating it yields CASSTQDSDTQYF.

The sample holds a few counts of this clonotype. V is TRBV27 and J is TRBJ2-1, with D possibly being TRBD2 (6 bases). Germline values: CDR1 MNHEY, CDR2 SMNVEV (reference sequence). Trimming left V 0 bases short and J 4 bases short, with 19 bases between. The CDR3 has 18 residues. The CDR3: CASSLSFGGPAWYNEQFF. The CDR3, as DNA: TGTGCCAGCAGTTTATCCTTCGGGGGTCCTGCTTGGTACAATGAGCAGTTCTTC.

V gene TRBV28 combines with J gene TRBJ1-5; possible D gene TRBD1, 5 bases. Per the germline V gene, CDR1 is MDHEN and CDR2 is SYDVKM. CDR3 length: 15 amino acids. Trimming removed 5 bases from V and 2 bases from J, with 13 bases in between. CDR3 nucleotide sequence: TGTGCCAGCAGTAGGTGGAGGGGCCGCAATCAGCCCCAGCATTTT. Protein: CASSRWRGRNQPQHF.

The table lists this clonotype with a few counts. The chain has TRBV20-1 and TRBJ1-1; D is unresolved. Germline CDR1 is DFQATT and CDR2 is SNEGSKA (reference sequence). The CDR3 has 14 amino acids. V was pared by 0 bases and J by 0 bases, with 8 bases between. The DNA for the CDR3 is TGCAGTGCTAGAGAACCAGGCGTGAACACTGAAGCTTTCTTT. This sequence encodes CSAREPGVNTEAFF.

This clonotype has just a few counts. The rearrangement links TRBV7-3 to TRBJ2-3; D is perhaps TRBD2 (6 bases). CDR1 and CDR2 from the germline V gene are SGHTA and FQGTGA. V lost 2 bases and J 6 bases, leaving 15 bases between the germline ends. The CDR3 contains 15 residues. In DNA, the CDR3 is TGTGCCAGCAGCTTAGAGACTAGGATCTGGGATACGCAGTATTTT. Amino acids: CASSLETRIWDTQYF.

This clonotype was counted a single time. The chain carries TRBV6-5 and TRBJ2-5; possible D gene TRBD2, 6 bases. V was cut by 7 bases and J by 4 bases, with 16 bases left in between. The CDR3 has 14 residues. In germline, CDR1 is MNHEY, CDR2 SVGAGI. CDR3 nucleotide sequence: TGTGCCAGCAAAAAAGGCGGGACTTCAGAGACCCAGTACTTC. Protein product: CASKKGGTSETQYF.

This clonotype has just one count. A read error may account for a junction end that differs from germline. V and J are TRBV7-9 and TRBJ2-5; the D gene is possibly TRBD1 (5 bases). The CDR3 contains 15 residues. Per germline, CDR1 SEHNR and CDR2 FQNEAQ (reference sequence). The CDR3 reads CASNLGAVERETQYF. CDR3 coding DNA: TGTGCCAGCAACTTAGGGGCCGTGGAGAGGGAGACCCAGTACTTC.

The chain uses TRBV16 and TRBJ1-2; no clear D gene. The CDR3 is 15 amino acids. The V end was cut by 0 bases, the J end by 5 bases, with 13 bases between. Germline values: CDR1 KGHSY, CDR2 FQNENV. CDR3 in DNA: TGTGCCAGCAGCCAATCCAGGCTGTCTCCTTATGGCTACACCTTC. Amino acids: CASSQSRLSPYGYTF.

The sample holds many counts of this clonotype. The chain joins TRBV29-1 to TRBJ1-2; D unresolved. The CDR3 has 11 residues. Germline CDR1 is SQVTM and CDR2 is ANQGSEA. V was pared by 3 bases and J by 8 bases, with 10 bases between. CDR3 sequence reads: CSVDEGGGYTF. The CDR3 coding sequence is TGCAGCGTTGATGAGGGAGGCGGCTACACCTTC.

The chain has TRBV12-3 or TRBV12-4 and TRBJ2-4; 10 nucleotides match TRBD2. The CDR3 is made up of 14 amino acids. V lost 3 bases to trimming and J lost 13 bases; unmatched junction nucleotides: 9. This CDR3 is CASSFAAGGDEQYF. As DNA, the CDR3 is TGTGCCAGCAGTTTTGCAGCGGGGGGGGATGAGCAGTACTTC.

This clonotype occurred many times. V and J are TRBV7-3 and TRBJ2-5; D might be TRBD1 (6 bases). The CDR3 covers 15 residues. CDR1 and CDR2 from the germline V gene are SGHTA and FQGTGA. V lost 2 bases, J lost 7 bases, and 17 bases lay in between. Written as DNA, the CDR3 is TGTGCCAGCAGCTTAGCCCCACAGGGTGCGGGGACCCAGTACTTC. This translates into CASSLAPQGAGTQYF.

This clonotype was counted many times. This sequence joins TRBV6-5 and TRBJ1-2; unclear D gene. Germline values: CDR1 MNHEY, CDR2 SVGAGI. V was cut by 7 bases and J by 2 bases, with 11 bases left in between. The CDR3 is 13 residues long. CDR3 sequence: CASTWAPNYGYTF. CDR3 sequence (DNA): TGTGCCAGCACCTGGGCACCCAACTATGGCTACACCTTC.

This chain uses TRBV24-1 with TRBJ2-6, with D hard to call. Germline CDR1 is KGHDR and CDR2 is SFDVKD. The CDR3 runs 17 residues. Trimming stripped 5 bases from V and 4 bases from J, with 17 bases between. CDR3 sequence reads: CATSAPGTANGANVLTF. CDR3 coding DNA: TGTGCCACCAGTGCTCCTGGAACAGCGAACGGGGCCAACGTCCTGACTTTC.

On this clonotype: Mismatch with germline at one junction end may stem from a read error. V and J are TRBV7-2 and TRBJ2-7; D may be TRBD2 (6 bases). CDR3 size: 15 residues. From germline, CDR1 is SGHTA and CDR2 FQGNSA. The CDR3 loop is CAGSLWAGSGYEQYF. CDR3 nucleotide sequence: TGTGCCGGCAGCTTATGGGCGGGGTCAGGCTACGAGCAGTACTTC.

The J gene is TRBJ2-5, the V gene TRBV10-3; unclear D gene. Germline V lookup: CDR1 ENHRY, CDR2 SYGVKD. V shed 0 bases and J shed 1 base, with 12 bases lying between them. The CDR3 totals 16 residues. The CDR3 spells CAISESVGAVQETQYF. Written as DNA, the CDR3 is TGTGCCATCAGTGAGTCGGTGGGCGCGGTCCAAGAGACCCAGTACTTC.

This clonotype was picked up a small number of times. The chain couples TRBV4-2 to TRBJ2-5; the match to TRBD2 covers 7 bases. This CDR3 region has 15 residues. Germline values: CDR1 LGHNA, CDR2 YNFKEQ. V shed 4 bases, J shed 11 bases, and the junction held 16 bases outside the gene matches. The CDR3 bases are TGTGCCAGCAGCCGGTTGGGGGGGGTGTCGAATGAGCAGTACTTC. Its protein product is CASSRLGGVSNEQYF.

V is TRBV5-1 and J is TRBJ1-1; TRBD1 might be the D (6 bases). The germline V gene has CDR1 SGHRS and CDR2 YFSETQ. The CDR3 spans 15 residues. V was clipped by 1 base and J by 1 base, with 11 bases between them. The CDR3 is CASSLRLGQNTEAFF. The CDR3 DNA sequence: TGCGCCAGCAGCTTGAGACTGGGACAGAACACTGAAGCTTTCTTT.

The chain links TRBV12-3 or TRBV12-4 to TRBJ2-4; D call uncertain. The DNA matches TRBJ2-7 better at its end, which makes the J call doubtful. The CDR3 totals 14 residues. As DNA, the CDR3 is TGTGCCAGCAGTTTAGATAGGCCATCGGGCGAGCAGTACTTC. Translation: CASSLDRPSGEQYF.